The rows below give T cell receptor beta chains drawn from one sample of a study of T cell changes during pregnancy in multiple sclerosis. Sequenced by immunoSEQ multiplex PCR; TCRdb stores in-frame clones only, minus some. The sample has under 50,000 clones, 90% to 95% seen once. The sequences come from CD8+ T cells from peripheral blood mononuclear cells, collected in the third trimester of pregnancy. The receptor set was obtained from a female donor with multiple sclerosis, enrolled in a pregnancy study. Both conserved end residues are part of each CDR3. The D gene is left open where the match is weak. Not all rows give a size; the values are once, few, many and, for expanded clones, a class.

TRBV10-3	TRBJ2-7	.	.	CAISDGGDEQYF	TGTGCCATCAGTGATGGAGGGGACGAGCAGTACTTC
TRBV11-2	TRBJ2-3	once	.	CASFGGDTQYF	TGTGCCAGCTTTGGGGGGGATACGCAGTATTTT
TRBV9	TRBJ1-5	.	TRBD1	CASSVGTGGNQPQHF	TGTGCCAGCAGCGTTGGGACAGGGGGGAATCAGCCCCAGCATTTT
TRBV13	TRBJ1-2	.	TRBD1	CASSSTGGGDGYTF	TGTGCCAGCAGCTCGACAGGGGGCGGAGATGGCTACACCTTC
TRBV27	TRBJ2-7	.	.	CASSLLDSFPYEQYF	TGTGCCAGCAGTTTATTGGACTCCTTTCCCTACGAGCAGTACTTC
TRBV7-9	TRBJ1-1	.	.	CASRRGGDTEAFF	TGTGCCAGCCGTAGGGGAGGGGACACTGAAGCTTTCTTT
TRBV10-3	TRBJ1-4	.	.	CAISDSSKGTNEKLFF	TGTGCCATCAGTGATAGTTCTAAGGGGACTAATGAAAAACTGTTTTTT
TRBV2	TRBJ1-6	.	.	CASSESQGSSYNSPLHF	TGTGCCAGCAGTGAAAGCCAGGGGAGCTCCTATAATTCACCCCTCCACTTT
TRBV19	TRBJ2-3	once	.	CASSITGLSADTQYF	TGTGCCAGTAGTATAACAGGGTTATCAGCAGATACGCAGTATTTT
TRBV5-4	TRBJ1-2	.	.	CASSLSGGSGYTF	TGTGCCAGCAGCTTGTCGGGGGGATCCGGCTACACCTTC
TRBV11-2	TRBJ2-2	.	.	CASSPDYTGELFF	TGTGCCAGCAGCCCGGACTACACCGGGGAGCTGTTTTTT
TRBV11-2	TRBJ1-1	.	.	CASSLTEVMNTEAFF	TGTGCCAGCAGCCTAACTGAAGTAATGAACACTGAAGCTTTCTTT
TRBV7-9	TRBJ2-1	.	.	CASSWYRDYNEQFF	TGTGCCAGCAGCTGGTATCGGGACTACAATGAGCAGTTCTTC
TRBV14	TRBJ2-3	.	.	CASSQGGTDTQYF	TGTGCCAGCAGCCAGGGAGGCACAGATACGCAGTATTTT
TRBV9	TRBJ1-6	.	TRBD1	CASSANTGGSSPLHF	TGTGCCAGCAGCGCCAATACAGGGGGCTCTTCACCCCTCCACTTT
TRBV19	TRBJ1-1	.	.	CASSYFPGGTEAFF	TGTGCCAGTAGTTATTTTCCGGGTGGCACTGAAGCTTTCTTT
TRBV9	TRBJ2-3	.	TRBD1	CASSAGTGRPDTQYF	TGTGCCAGCAGCGCGGGGACAGGGAGACCAGATACGCAGTATTTT
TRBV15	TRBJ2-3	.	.	CATSRGDSPDTQYF	TGTGCCACCAGCAGAGGAGACAGTCCAGATACGCAGTATTTT
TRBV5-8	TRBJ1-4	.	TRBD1	CASSPGTGVLLNEKLFF	TGTGCCAGCAGCCCCGGGACAGGGGTCCTTTTAAATGAAAAACTGTTTTTT
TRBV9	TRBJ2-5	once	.	CASSAEDRTYPQETQYF	TGTGCCAGCAGCGCGGAAGACAGGACCTACCCACAAGAGACCCAGTACTTC
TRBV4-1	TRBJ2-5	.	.	CASSQGLETQYF	TGCGCCAGCAGCCAAGGGCTGGAGACCCAGTACTTC
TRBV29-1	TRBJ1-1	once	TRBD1	CSVVREGASPNTEAFF	TGCAGCGTTGTCCGAGAGGGGGCCAGCCCGAACACTGAAGCTTTCTTT
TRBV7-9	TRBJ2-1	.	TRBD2	CASSPGLAGSSYNEQFF	TGTGCCAGCAGCCCCGGACTAGCGGGTAGCTCCTACAATGAGCAGTTCTTC
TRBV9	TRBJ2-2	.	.	CASGSTGNTGELFF	TGTGCCAGCGGATCGACAGGGAACACCGGGGAGCTGTTTTTT
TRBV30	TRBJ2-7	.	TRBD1	CASRQGHEQYF	TGTGCCTCCCGACAGGGGCACGAGCAGTACTTC
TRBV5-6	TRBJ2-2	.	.	CASSLGTVVSRPRLGELFF	TGTGCCAGCAGCTTGGGGACAGTCGTTTCCCGCCCCCGGCTCGGGGAGCTGTTTTTT
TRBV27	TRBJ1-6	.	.	CASSFTVAGSNSPLHF	TGTGCCAGCAGTTTCACTGTTGCGGGGAGCAATTCACCCCTCCACTTT
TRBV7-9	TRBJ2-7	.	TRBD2	CASSLAGGGTYEQYF	TGTGCCAGCAGCTTAGCGGGGGGGGGAACTTACGAGCAGTACTTC
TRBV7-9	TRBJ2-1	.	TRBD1	CASSFRDRGSRGSYNEQFF	TGTGCCAGCAGCTTCCGGGACAGGGGATCTAGGGGCTCCTACAATGAGCAGTTCTTC
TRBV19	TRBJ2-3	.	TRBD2	CASSIDLSGGASDTQYF	TGTGCCAGTAGTATAGATCTTAGCGGGGGGGCCTCAGATACGCAGTATTTT
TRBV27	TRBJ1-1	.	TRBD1	CASSVGTGVGAFF	TGTGCCAGCAGTGTGGGGACAGGGGTAGGGGCTTTCTTT
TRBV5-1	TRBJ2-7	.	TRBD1	CASSLETGWVEQYF	TGCGCCAGCAGCTTGGAGACAGGGTGGGTCGAGCAGTACTTC
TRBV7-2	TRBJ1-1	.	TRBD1	CASTQSPTGFTEAFF	TGTGCCAGCACCCAAAGCCCGACAGGGTTCACTGAAGCTTTCTTT
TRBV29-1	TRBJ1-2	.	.	CSVEGSGIGYTF	TGCAGCGTTGAAGGGTCAGGGATTGGCTACACCTTC
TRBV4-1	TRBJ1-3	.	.	CASSQEPDYPGNTIYF	TGCGCCAGCAGCCAAGAGCCAGACTATCCTGGAAACACCATATATTTT